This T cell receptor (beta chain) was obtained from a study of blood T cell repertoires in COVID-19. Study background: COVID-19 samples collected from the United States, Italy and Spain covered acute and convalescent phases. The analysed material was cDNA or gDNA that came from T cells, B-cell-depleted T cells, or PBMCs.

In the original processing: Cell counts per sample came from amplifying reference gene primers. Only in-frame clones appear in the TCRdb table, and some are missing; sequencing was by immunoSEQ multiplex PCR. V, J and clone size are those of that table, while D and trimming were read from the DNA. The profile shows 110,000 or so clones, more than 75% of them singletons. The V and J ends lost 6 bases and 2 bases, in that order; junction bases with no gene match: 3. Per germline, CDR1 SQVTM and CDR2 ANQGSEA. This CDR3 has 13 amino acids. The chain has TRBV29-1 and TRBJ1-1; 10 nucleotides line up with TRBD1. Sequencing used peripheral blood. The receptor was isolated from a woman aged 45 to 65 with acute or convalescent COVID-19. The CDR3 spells CSVGDRGNTEAFF. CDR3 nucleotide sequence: TGCAGCGTGGGGGACAGGGGTAACACTGAAGCTTTCTTT.